This T cell receptor (beta chain) came from a study of blood T cell repertoires in COVID-19 (dated by TCRdb to 2020 to 2022). Notes on the research overall: The collaborator samples originated in the United States, Italy and Spain and spanned the acute and convalescent phases of COVID-19. The repertoires were made available in a free public database intended to serve as a resource for research on the immune response to SARS-CoV-2. The samples were drawn from the first 160 participants of the ongoing ImmuneRACE study and from over a thousand subjects provided by 6 global collaborators. Where HLA class I and class II types were available, the types were taken from metadata supplied by the sample provider, not from assay-based typing. Nearly every sample came with metadata listing a de-identified subject ID, COVID-19 status, age in years and sex. Subjects who had been exposed to COVID-19, were actively infected with it, or had recovered from it provided the deeply sampled blood TCRbeta repertoires that made up the dataset. The prospective study material was composed of cDNA or gDNA derived from T cells, B-cell-depleted T cells, or PBMCs. What the work shows at the level of the full study, not this receptor alone: The amount of clinical and demographic metadata varied by source and participant and was provided uncurated.

TCRbeta CDR3 regions were amplified from genomic DNA by means of the immunoSEQ Assay, a bias-controlled multiplex PCR. The authors' analysis ran thus. Nucleated cell counts per sample were estimated from amplification of reference gene primers within the assay. To quantify the absolute abundance of each unique TCRbeta CDR3 rearrangement, sequence reads were collapsed and filtered. For each sample, productive Simpson clonality was calculated as the square root of Simpson's diversity index across productive rearrangements. TCRdb took over this immuneACCESS table, retaining in-frame rearrangements with V and J assigned. Such tables are incomplete; in checked studies, under half of the missing clones stem from an unresolved V gene, and the remainder is unexplained. V and J calls and clone size are copied from that table; D and trimming were computed from the DNA. The sample has 250,000 to 350,000 clones on record, about 85% of them singletons. The top ten clonotypes cover approximately 2.4% of the sample.

About this clone: This clone's antigen is unknown. No base qualities exist here, and no much larger clone lies one base off it.

The CDR3 starts with the cysteine, ends with the phenylalanine, and has 17 residues. The only DNA kept is the CDR3, 51 bases in frame from the first base. CDR1 and CDR2 were assigned from the germline V gene as SGHAT and FQNNGV. For this chain, trimming is 4 bases at the V end and 2 bases at the J end, and the number of junction bases without a gene match is 11. The collaborating institutions used their own protocols to collect whole blood in K2EDTA tubes. For TCRbeta analysis, collaborator samples were shipped as frozen whole blood, as isolated PBMCs, or as DNA extracted from either sample type. The sequence links TRBV11-2 to TRBJ2-7, and TRBD2 matches 10 of the central bases. The sequencing sample was made of peripheral blood. The TCR was taken from a man younger than 35 with active or convalescent COVID-19. The CDR3 protein: CASSYLPGLALTYEQYF. The bases are TGTGCCAGCAGCTACCTACCGGGACTAGCGTTAACCTACGAGCAGTACTTC.